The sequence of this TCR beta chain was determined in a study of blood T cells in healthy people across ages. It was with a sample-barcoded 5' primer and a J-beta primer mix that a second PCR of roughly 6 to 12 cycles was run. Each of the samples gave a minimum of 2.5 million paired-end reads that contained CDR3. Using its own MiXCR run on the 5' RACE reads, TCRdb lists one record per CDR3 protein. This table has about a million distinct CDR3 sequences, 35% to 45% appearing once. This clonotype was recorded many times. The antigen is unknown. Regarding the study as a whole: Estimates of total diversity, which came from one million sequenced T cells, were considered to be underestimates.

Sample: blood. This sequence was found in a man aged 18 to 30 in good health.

The DNA for the CDR3 is TGCGCCAGCAATACAGGGTACACTAACTATGGCTACACCTTC. Its translation is CASNTGYTNYGYTF. The chain has TRBV5-1 and TRBJ1-2, with D perhaps matching TRBD1 (6 bases). The CDR3 runs 14 residues. With 6 bases removed from V and 0 bases from J, the gap between germline ends came to 12 bases. Germline lookup yields CDR1 SGHRS and CDR2 YFSETQ.